A single TCR beta chain is shown here with its context. Its antigen remains unknown. The data stem from a study of cytomegalovirus exposure and HLA in healthy donors. Findings and limits, study-wide: Productive status was seen about 87% or about 30% of the time for most TCR beta V segments in an earlier analysis. In a later analysis, TCR beta V- and J-gene trimming was associated with a missense DCLRE1C variant.

V shed 5 bases and J 2 bases; nucleotides not matched to a gene: 9. This CDR3 spans 17 amino acids. CDR1 and CDR2 from the germline V gene are SGHTA and FQGNSA. Primers: 60 Vbeta forward and 13 Jbeta reverse. TCRdb keeps only in-frame clones here, not all; method: immunoSEQ multiplex PCR. The sample yields 150,000 or so clones, 75% seen once. Healthy individuals who donated bone marrow served as the donors. Despite likely unrecorded immune exposures, the donors were nominally healthy at the time of sampling. The TCR sequence derives from a man between 40 and 49 years old in good health and CMV-seronegative. Sequencing was carried out using PBMCs. The V call is TRBV7-2, the J call TRBJ2-3, with 11 positions matching TRBD2. The CDR3 coding sequence is TGTGCCAGCAGCCTACCGACTAGCGGGGAAACCACAGATACGCAGTATTTT. Translated, it gives CASSLPTSGETTDTQYF.